The clone carrying this T cell receptor (beta chain) appeared a few times. What it recognizes is unknown. Each gene name is a mouse one. Read sequence stops 4 residues before the CDR3 end, and the germline J gene provides the missing end. The data belong to a study of CD8+ T cells in alopecia areata. Background on the study: Skin from roughly 6-12-month-old C3H/HeJ graft donors with spontaneous alopecia went to approximately 6-11-week-old female C3H/HeJ mice. Study results and caveats: Elevated clonality characterized lesional scalp relative to normal scalp, particularly in alopecia totalis/universalis. Possibly as an HLA-related effect, TCR sharing across patients appeared less clear than in mice.

This CDR3 contains 15 residues. V shed 0 bases and J 5 bases; nucleotides not matched to a gene: 3. Germline V gene data show CDR1 as NNHDY and CDR2 as SYVADS. Cutaneous lymph nodes were pooled and cells sorted by CD4, CD8alpha, NKG2D, NKG2ACE and more. The sequencing template was cDNA reverse transcribed from extracted RNA. Profiled with immunoSEQ multiplex PCR; TCRdb holds only in-frame clones, not every one. The sample was found to contain under 350,000 clones, and every one recurs. This rearrangement joins TRBV13-3 to TRBJ2-1; the match to TRBD2 covers 9 bases. The source is a C3H/HeJ mouse with alopecia areata. The strain's MHC haplotype is H2-k. Sequencing was carried out using CD4+ T cells sorted from a lymph node. The sequenced part of the CDR3 DNA is TGTGCCAGCAGTGATGCCCGACTGGGGGATGCT. Translated, it gives CASSDARLGDA. The entire CDR3 protein is CASSDARLGDAEQFF.